The present TCR beta chain was sequenced within a study of cytomegalovirus exposure and HLA in healthy donors. General observations from the study: One later analysis reportedly identified an Asian-associated ancestry cluster that showed fewer N-insertions than the approximately 700-donor mean. Rarity held for most TCR sequences, but there were some public TCRs that occurred in many donors. More than 150 TCR beta chains were listed as cytomegalovirus-associated.

The study ran its PCR with 60 Vbeta and 13 Jbeta primers. The assay was immunoSEQ multiplex PCR, and TCRdb's table has in-frame clones only and misses some. Of about 110,000 clones in the sample, about 80% are singletons; the top ten hold roughly 1.9%. This clone has just a few counts. Antigen: not known. Germline V gene sequence: CDR1 MNHEY, CDR2 SVGAGI. With V trimmed by 0 bases and J by 5 bases, 5 bases remained unmatched. The CDR3 covers 15 residues. Samples came from healthy bone marrow donors. This chain links TRBV6-5 with TRBJ2-7, with 9 bases aligning to TRBD1. The sequence came from a man aged 25 to 45 in good health and CMV-seronegative. Input material: PBMCs. The CDR3 sequence is CASSYSWGQGNEQYF. CDR3 sequence (DNA): TGTGCCAGCAGTTACTCGTGGGGACAGGGCAACGAGCAGTACTTC.